What follows are 5 T cell receptor beta chains derived from one specimen sequenced in a study of regulatory T cells in long-lasting Graves disease (dated by TCRdb to the early 2020s). The time point label for this specimen denotes: newly diagnosed GD, antithyroid drugs for less than 3 months. For both TCR sequencing and RNA sequencing, RNA was extracted from PBMCs using TRIzol. Libraries were prepared through multiplex PCR. TCRdb names Illumina HiSeq 4000 as the instrument used. To build TCR beta libraries, CDR3 regions were amplified by Arm-PCR using iRepertoire HTBI primers. TCRdb passed the public sequencing reads through fastp at Q25 and MiXCR, retaining productive beta sequences. CDR3 protein duplicates are merged, each entry listing the most common genes and DNA. Across this sample there are 580,000 or so distinct CDR3 sequences, with roughly a sixth seen only once. Approximately 12% of the sample comes from the top ten.

The same data also went into a second study, on T cells in Graves' hyperthyroidism and ophthalmopathy.

Sequencing was performed on peripheral blood mononuclear cells (PBMCs), taken at new diagnosis, from a patient treated with antithyroid drugs. The receptors stem from a man aged 18 to 29 with Graves disease. Donor details come from another sample of the same person, matched by shared clones.

In the case of this clonotype: A read error may explain this, as a much larger clone is one base away. CDR3 protein: CASSPLAGKQFF. The CDR3, as DNA: TGTGCCAGCAGCCCACTCGCTGGTAAGCAGTTCTTC. The chain combines TRBV7-3 with TRBJ2-1; no clear D gene. V was pared by 5 bases and J by 11 bases, with 13 bases between. The CDR3 has 12 residues. Germline V gene sequence: CDR1 SGHTA, CDR2 FQGTGA.

In its sample, this clonotype was seen many times. The V gene is TRBV11-2, the J gene TRBJ2-1, with D uncertain. V was cut by 0 bases and J by 7 bases, with 10 bases left in between. The CDR3 totals 14 residues. Germline V lookup: CDR1 SGHAT, CDR2 FQNNGV. CDR3 loop: CASSLDVAANEQFF. CDR3 bases: TGTGCCAGCAGCTTAGATGTGGCAGCAAATGAGCAGTTCTTC.

This clonotype appeared a few times. The chain combines TRBV7-9 with TRBJ2-4; a possible D gene is TRBD2 (6 bases). V shed 4 bases and J shed 1 base, with 23 bases lying between them. Germline V gene sequence: CDR1 SEHNR, CDR2 FQNEAQ (reference sequence). The CDR3 covers 19 residues. The CDR3 DNA follows: TGTGCCAGCAGCTCCGCATCGACCCTGGGGGGAATCGCCAAAAACATTCAGTACTTC. As protein: CASSSASTLGGIAKNIQYF.

The chain joins TRBV11-2 to TRBJ2-1; 10 bases fit TRBD1. This CDR3 spans 16 amino acids. With V trimmed by 1 base and J by 2 bases, 2 bases remained unmatched. Germline assignment: CDR1 SGHAT and CDR2 FQNNGV. In DNA, the CDR3 is TGTGCCAGCAGCTTAGGGGACAGGGGACCCTACAATGAGCAGTTCTTC. This encodes CASSLGDRGPYNEQFF. The whole variable domain, remainder taken from reference TRBV11-2 and TRBJ2-1, is EAGVAQSPRYKIIEKRQSVAFWCNPISGHATLYWYQQILGQGPKLLIQFQNNGVVDDSQLPKDRFSAERLKGVDSTLKIQPAKLEDSAVYLCASSLGDRGPYNEQFFGPGTRLTVL.

In DNA, the CDR3 is TGTGCCAGCAGCTCCCTTTCACGCTCCTACAATGAGCAGTTCTTC. Its protein product is CASSSLSRSYNEQFF. The chain carries TRBV13 and TRBJ2-1; D not resolved. Trimming took off 4 bases at V and 0 bases at J, with 10 bases between the two ends. Germline-derived CDR1 and CDR2 are PRHDT and FYEKMQ (reference sequence). The CDR3 has 15 amino acids.